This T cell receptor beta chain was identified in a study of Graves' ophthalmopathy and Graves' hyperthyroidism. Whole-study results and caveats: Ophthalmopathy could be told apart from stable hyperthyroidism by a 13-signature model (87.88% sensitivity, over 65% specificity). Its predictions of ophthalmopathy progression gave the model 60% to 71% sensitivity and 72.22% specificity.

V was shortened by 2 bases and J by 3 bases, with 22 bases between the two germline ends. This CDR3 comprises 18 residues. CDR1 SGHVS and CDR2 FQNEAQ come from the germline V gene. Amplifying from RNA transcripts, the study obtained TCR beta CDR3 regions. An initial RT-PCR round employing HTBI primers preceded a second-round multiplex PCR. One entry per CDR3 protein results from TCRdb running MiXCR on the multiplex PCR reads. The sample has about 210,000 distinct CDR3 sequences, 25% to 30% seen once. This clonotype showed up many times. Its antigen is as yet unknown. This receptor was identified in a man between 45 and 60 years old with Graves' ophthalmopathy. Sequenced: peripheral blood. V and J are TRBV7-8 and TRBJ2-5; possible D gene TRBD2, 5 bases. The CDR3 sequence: CASSLFVWRPTPEETQYF. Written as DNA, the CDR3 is TGTGCCAGCAGCTTATTCGTCTGGAGGCCTACACCCGAAGAGACCCAGTACTTC.